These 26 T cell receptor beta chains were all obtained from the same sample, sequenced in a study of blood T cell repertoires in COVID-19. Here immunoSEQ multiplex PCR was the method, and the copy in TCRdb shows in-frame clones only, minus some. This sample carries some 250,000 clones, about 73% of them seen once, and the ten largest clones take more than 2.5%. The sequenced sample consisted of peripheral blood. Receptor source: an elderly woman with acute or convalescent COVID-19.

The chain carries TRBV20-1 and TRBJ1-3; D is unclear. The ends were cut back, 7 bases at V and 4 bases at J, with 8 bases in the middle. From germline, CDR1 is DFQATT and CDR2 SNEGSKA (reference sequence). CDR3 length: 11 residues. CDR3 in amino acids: CSVPRGNTIYF. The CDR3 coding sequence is TGCAGTGTCCCCAGAGGAAACACCATATATTTT.

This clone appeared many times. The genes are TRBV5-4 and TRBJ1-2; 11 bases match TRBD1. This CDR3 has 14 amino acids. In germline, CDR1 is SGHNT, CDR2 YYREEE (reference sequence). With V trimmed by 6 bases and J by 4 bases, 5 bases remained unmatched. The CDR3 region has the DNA TGTGCCAGCACGGACAGGGGGCTGTCCTATGGCTACACCTTC. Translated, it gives CASTDRGLSYGYTF.

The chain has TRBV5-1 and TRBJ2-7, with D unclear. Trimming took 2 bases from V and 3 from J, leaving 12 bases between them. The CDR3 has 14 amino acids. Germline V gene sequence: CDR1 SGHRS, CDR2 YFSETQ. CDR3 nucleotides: TGCGCCAGCAGCTTTTCTAGTGATAACTACGAGCAGTACTTC. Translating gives CASSFSSDNYEQYF.

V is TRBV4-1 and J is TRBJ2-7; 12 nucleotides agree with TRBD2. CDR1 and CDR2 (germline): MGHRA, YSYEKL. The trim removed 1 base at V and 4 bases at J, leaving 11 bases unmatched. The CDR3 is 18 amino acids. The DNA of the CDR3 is TGCGCCAGCAGCCAAGGACTAGCGGGAGATCCACTCGGGTACGAGCAGTACTTC. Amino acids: CASSQGLAGDPLGYEQYF.

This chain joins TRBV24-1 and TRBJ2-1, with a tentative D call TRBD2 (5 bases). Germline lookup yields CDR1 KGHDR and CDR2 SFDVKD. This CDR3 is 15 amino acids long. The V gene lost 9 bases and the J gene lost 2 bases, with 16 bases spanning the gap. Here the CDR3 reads CATPRTRTTYNEQFF. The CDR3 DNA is TGTGCCACCCCTAGAACTAGGACGACCTACAATGAGCAGTTCTTC.

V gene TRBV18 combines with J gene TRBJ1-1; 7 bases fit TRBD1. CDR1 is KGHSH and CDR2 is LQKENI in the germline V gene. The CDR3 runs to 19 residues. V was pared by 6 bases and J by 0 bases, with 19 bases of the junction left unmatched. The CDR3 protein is CASSLRPTGIIFMNTEAFF. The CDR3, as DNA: TGTGCCAGCTCCCTCAGACCGACAGGGATCATTTTTATGAACACTGAAGCTTTCTTT.

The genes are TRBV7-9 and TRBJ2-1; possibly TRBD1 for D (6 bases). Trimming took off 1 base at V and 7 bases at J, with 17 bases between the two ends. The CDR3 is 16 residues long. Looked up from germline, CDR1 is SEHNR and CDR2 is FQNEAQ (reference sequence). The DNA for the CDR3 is TGTGCCAGCAGCTTAGTAGCAGGGGCCAAGGCGAATGAGCAGTTCTTC. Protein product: CASSLVAGAKANEQFF.

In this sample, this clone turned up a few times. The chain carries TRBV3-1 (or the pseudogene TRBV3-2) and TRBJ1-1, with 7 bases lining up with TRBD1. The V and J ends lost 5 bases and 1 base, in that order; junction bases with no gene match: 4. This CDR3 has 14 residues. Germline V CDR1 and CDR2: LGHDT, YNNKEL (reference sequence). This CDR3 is CASSARDRNTEAFF. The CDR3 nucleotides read TGTGCCAGCAGCGCCCGGGACAGGAACACTGAAGCTTTCTTT.

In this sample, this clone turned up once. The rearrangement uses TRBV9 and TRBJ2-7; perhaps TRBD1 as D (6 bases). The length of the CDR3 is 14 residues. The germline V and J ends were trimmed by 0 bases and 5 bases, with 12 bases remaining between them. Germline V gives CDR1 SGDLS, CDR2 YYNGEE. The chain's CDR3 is CASSVGPRGDEQYF. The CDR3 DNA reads TGTGCCAGCAGCGTAGGTCCCAGGGGCGACGAGCAGTACTTC.

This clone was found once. The chain's CDR3 is CASSQDPRSPSRGYTF. The CDR3 nucleotides read TGCGCCAGCAGCCAAGATCCGAGATCCCCGAGCCGCGGCTACACCTTC. This chain uses TRBV4-1 with TRBJ1-2; D unresolved. The CDR3 has 16 amino acids. Germline V gene data show CDR1 as MGHRA and CDR2 as YSYEKL. The ends were cut back, 0 bases at V and 8 bases at J, with 19 bases in the middle.

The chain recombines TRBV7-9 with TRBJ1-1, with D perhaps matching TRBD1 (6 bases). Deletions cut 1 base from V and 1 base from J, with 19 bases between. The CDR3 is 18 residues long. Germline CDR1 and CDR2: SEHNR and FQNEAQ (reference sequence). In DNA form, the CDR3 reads TGTGCCAGCAGCTTAGTAGCCTGGACAGCTGGGGCGAACACTGAAGCTTTCTTT. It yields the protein CASSLVAWTAGANTEAFF.

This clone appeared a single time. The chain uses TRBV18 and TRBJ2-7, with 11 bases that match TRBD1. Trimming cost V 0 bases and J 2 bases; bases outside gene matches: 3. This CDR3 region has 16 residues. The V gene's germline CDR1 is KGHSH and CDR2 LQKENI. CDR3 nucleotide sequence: TGTGCCAGCTCACCACCATGGACAGGGGGCGCCTACGAGCAGTACTTC. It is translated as CASSPPWTGGAYEQYF.

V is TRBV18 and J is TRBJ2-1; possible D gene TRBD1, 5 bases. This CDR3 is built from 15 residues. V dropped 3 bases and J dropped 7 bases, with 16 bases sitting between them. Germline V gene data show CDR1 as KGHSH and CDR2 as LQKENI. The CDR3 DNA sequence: TGTGCCAGCTCACCTCTCTCCCTAGGGGCAAATGAGCAGTTCTTC. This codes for CASSPLSLGANEQFF.

Here the CDR3 reads CASSIRTLTRSYNEQFF. The DNA for the CDR3 is TGTGCCAGTAGTATACGGACACTCACGCGCTCCTACAATGAGCAGTTCTTC. The chain combines TRBV19 with TRBJ2-1; D might be TRBD1 (5 bases). V lost 2 bases and J 0 bases, leaving 14 bases between the germline ends. CDR1 is LNHDA, CDR2 SQIVND, per germline (reference sequence). This CDR3 has 17 amino acids.

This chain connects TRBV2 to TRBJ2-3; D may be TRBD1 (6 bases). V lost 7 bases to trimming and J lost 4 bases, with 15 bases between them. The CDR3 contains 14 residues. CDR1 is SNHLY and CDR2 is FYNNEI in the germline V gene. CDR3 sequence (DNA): TGTGCCAGCAAAACCAGGGGTAGCGCAGATACGCAGTATTTT. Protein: CASKTRGSADTQYF.

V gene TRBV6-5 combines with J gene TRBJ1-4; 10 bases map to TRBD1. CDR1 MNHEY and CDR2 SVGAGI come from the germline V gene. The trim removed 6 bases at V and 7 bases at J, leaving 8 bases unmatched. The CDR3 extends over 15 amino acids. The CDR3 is CASRSSGDRGEKLFF. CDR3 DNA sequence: TGTGCCAGCAGGTCATCCGGGGACAGGGGTGAAAAACTGTTTTTT.

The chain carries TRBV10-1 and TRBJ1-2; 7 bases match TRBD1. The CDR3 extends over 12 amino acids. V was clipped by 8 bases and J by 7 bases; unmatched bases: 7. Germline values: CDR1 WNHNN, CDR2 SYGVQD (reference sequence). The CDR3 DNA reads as TGCGCCAGCCAGGGACAGAACCTTGGCTACACCTTC. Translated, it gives CASQGQNLGYTF.

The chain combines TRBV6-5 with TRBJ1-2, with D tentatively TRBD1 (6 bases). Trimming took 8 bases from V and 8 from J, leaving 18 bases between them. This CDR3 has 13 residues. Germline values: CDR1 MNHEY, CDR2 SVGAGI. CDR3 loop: CASGGQERRGYTF. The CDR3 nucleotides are TGTGCCAGCGGGGGACAAGAACGTCGGGGCTACACCTTC.

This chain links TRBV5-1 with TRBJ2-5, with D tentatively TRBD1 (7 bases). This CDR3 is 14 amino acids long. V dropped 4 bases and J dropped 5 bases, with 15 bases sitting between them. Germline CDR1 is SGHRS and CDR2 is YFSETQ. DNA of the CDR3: TGCGCCAGCAGCCGGGAGACAGGGTACGAGACCCAGTACTTC. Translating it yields CASSRETGYETQYF.

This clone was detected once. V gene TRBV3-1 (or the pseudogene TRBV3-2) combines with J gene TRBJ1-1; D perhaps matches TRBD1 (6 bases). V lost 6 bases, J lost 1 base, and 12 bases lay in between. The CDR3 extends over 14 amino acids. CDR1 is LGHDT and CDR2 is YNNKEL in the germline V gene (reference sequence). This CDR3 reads CASRATGWNTEAFF. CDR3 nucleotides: TGTGCCAGCAGGGCGACAGGCTGGAACACTGAAGCTTTCTTT.

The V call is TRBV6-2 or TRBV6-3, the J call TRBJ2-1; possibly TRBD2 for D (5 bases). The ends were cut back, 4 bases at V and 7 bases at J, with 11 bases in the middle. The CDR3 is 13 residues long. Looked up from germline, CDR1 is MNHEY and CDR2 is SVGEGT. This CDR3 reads CASSSGNPNEQFF. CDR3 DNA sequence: TGTGCCAGCAGTTCCGGGAACCCAAATGAGCAGTTCTTC.

The CDR3 loop is CASSARLALQETQYF. CDR3 sequence (DNA): TGTGCCAGCAGCGCGAGACTAGCGCTACAAGAGACCCAGTACTTC. The rearrangement links TRBV11-2 to TRBJ2-5; 8 nucleotides line up with TRBD2. Per germline, CDR1 SGHAT and CDR2 FQNNGV. The CDR3 is 15 amino acids. V lost 5 bases to trimming and J lost 2 bases; unmatched junction nucleotides: 7.

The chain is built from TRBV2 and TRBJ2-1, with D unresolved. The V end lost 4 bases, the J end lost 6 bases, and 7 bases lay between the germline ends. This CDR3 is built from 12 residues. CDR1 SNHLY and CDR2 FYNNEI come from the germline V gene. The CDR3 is CASSASVNEQFF. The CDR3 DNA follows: TGTGCCAGCAGTGCGTCCGTCAATGAGCAGTTCTTC.

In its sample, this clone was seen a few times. CDR3 region: CASSLQINYGYTF. The CDR3 nucleotides are TGTGCCAGCAGCTTACAGATTAACTATGGCTACACCTTC. The rearrangement joins TRBV6-1 to TRBJ1-2; D remains ambiguous. This CDR3 spans 13 amino acids. V lost 6 bases to trimming and J lost 1 base, with 9 bases between them. Germline CDR1 and CDR2: MNHNS and SASEGT.

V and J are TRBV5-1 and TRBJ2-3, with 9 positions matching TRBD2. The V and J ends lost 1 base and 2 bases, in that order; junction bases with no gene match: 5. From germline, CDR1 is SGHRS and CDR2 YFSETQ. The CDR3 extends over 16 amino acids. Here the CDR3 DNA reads TGCGCCAGCAGCTTGTCCGCTAGCGGGACCACAGATACGCAGTATTTT. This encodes CASSLSASGTTDTQYF.

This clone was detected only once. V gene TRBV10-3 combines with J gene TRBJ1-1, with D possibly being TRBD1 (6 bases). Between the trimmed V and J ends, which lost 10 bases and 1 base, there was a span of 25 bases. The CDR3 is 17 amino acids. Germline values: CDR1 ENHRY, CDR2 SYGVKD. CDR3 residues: CATGSPGGGFRNTEAFF. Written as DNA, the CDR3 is TGTGCCACGGGGTCCCCGGGGGGCGGCTTTAGGAACACTGAAGCTTTCTTT.